These 3 T cell receptor beta chains were all obtained from the same sample, sequenced in a study of blood T cells in healthy people across ages. The second PCR ran 7 to 11 cycles with a sample-barcoded 5' primer and J-beta primers. From the 5' RACE reads, TCRdb called clonotypes with MiXCR, one entry per CDR3 protein. The sample has about 940,000 distinct CDR3 sequences, 45% to 50% seen once. Specimen: blood. The receptors come from a man aged 25-40 years in good health.

This clonotype came up a few times. The V call is TRBV6-2 or TRBV6-3, the J call TRBJ2-3; the D gene is possibly TRBD1 (6 bases). V was clipped by 9 bases and J by 1 base, with 14 bases between them. The CDR3 runs to 14 residues. Germline assignment: CDR1 MNHEY and CDR2 SVGEGT. The CDR3 sequence: CASGVGGRTDTQYF. The CDR3 DNA sequence: TGTGCCAGTGGAGTTGGGGGCCGCACAGATACGCAGTATTTT.

The chain links TRBV5-1 to TRBJ2-2; no clear D. Per the germline V gene, CDR1 is SGHRS and CDR2 is YFSETQ. CDR3 length: 14 residues. V lost 4 bases, J lost 3 bases, and 10 bases lay in between. The CDR3 protein is CASSPESHTGELFF. CDR3 in DNA: TGCGCCAGCAGCCCGGAATCGCACACCGGGGAGCTGTTTTTT. The variable domain in full, completed from reference TRBV5-1 and TRBJ2-2, reads KAGVTQTPRYLIKTRGQQVTLSCSPISGHRSVSWYQQTPGQGLQFLFEYFSETQRNKGNFPGRFSGRQFSNSRSEMNVSTLELGDSALYLCASSPESHTGELFFGEGSRLTVL.

The V and J genes are TRBV11-2 and TRBJ2-7, with TRBD2 matching 7 bases. Germline trimming cut 5 bases from V and 9 bases from J; bases unmatched to any gene: 10. CDR1 and CDR2 from the germline V gene are SGHAT and FQNNGV. The CDR3 totals 13 residues. CDR3: CASSPERGLGQYF. The CDR3 nucleotides are TGTGCCAGCAGCCCCGAGCGGGGATTGGGGCAGTACTTC.